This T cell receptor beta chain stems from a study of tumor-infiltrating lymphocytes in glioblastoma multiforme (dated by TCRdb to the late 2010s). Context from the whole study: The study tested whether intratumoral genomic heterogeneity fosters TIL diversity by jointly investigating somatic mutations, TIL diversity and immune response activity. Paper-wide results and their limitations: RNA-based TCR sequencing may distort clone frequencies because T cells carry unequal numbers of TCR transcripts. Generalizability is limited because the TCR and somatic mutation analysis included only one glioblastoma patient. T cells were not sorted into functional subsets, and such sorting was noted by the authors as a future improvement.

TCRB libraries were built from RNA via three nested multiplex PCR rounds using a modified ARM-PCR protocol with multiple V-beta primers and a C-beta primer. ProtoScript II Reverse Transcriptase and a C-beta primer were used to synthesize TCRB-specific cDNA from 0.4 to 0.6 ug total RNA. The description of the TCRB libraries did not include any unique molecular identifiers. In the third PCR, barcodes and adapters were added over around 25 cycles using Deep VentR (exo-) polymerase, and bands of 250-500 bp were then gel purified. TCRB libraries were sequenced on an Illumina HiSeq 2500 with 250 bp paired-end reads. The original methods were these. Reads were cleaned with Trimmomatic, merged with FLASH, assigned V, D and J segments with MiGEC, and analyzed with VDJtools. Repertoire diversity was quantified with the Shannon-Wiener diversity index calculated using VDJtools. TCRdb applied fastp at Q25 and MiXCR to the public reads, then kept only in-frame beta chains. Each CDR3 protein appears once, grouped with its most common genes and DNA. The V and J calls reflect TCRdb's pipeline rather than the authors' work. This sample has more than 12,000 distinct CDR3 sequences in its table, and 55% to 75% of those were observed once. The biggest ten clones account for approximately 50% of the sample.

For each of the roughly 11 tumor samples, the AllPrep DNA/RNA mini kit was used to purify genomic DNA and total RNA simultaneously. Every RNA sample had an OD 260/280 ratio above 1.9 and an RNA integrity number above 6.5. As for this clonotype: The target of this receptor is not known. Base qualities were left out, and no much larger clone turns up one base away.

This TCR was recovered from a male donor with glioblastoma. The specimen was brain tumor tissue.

The CDR3 reads as follows: CASSVSPLAGDYEQFF. The bases read TGTGCCAGCAGTGTATCCCCACTAGCGGGAGATTATGAGCAGTTCTTC. The sequence links TRBV6-1 to TRBJ2-1; 11 bases in the junction line up with TRBD2. CDR1 is given as MNHNS and CDR2 as SASEGT, both from the germline V gene. From cysteine to phenylalanine, the CDR3 is 16 amino acids long. The sequence is cut down to CDR3 DNA, 48 bases in frame from base 1. V and J are trimmed by 4 bases and 8 bases, and the gene matches miss 10 bases of the junction.